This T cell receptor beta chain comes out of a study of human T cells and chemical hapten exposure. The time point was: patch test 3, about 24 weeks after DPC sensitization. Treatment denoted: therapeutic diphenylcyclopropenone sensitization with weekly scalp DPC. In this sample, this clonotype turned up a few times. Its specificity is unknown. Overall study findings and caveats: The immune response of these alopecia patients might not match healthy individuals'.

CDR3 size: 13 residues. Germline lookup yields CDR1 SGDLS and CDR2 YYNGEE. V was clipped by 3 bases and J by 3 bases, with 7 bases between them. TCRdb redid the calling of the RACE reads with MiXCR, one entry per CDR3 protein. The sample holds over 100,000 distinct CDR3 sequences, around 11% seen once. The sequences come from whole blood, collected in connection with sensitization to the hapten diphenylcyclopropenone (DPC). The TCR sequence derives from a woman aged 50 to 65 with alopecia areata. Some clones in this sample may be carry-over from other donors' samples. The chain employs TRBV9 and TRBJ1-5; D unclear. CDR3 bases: TGTGCCAGCAGCGCGCGGTACAATCAGCCCCAGCATTTT. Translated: CASSARYNQPQHF.